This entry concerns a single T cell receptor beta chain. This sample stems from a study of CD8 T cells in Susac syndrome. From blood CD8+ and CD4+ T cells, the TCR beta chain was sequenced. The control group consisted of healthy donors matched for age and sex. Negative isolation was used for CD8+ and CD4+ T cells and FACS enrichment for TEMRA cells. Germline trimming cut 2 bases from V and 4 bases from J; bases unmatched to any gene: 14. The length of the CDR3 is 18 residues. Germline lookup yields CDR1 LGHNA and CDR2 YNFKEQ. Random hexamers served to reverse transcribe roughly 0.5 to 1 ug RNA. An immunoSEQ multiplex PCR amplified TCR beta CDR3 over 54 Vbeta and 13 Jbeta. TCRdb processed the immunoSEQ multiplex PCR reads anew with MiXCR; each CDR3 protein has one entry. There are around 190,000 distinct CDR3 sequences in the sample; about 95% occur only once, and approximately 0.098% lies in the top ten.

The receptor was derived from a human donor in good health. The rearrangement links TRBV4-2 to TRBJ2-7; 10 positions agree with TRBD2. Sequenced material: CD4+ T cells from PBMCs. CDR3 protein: CASSQRRLAGDESYEQYF. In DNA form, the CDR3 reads TGTGCCAGCAGCCAAAGGAGGCTAGCGGGAGATGAGTCGTACGAGCAGTACTTC.